This passage covers 5 T cell receptor beta chains from one sample sequenced in a study of OX40 agonist ivuxolimab in advanced cancers. Profiling relied on immunoSEQ multiplex PCR, and the TCRdb table lists in-frame clones only, not all of them. Of roughly 60,000 clones in the sample, around 88% were seen once. The specimen was CD4+ or CD8+ T cells sorted from blood, collected in a trial of the OX40 agonist ivuxolimab. Source of these receptors: an adult with an advanced solid tumor such as melanoma, head and neck, liver or kidney cancer.

The chain uses TRBV7-6 and TRBJ2-7; D not resolved. Trimming cost V 11 bases and J 0 bases, with 14 bases left between them. The CDR3 contains 13 residues. Germline V CDR1 and CDR2: SGHVS, FNYEAQ. The CDR3 coding sequence is TGTGCCTCCAAAGATGGGCTCTCCTACGAGCAGTACTTC. Translation gives CASKDGLSYEQYF.

The chain couples TRBV10-3 to TRBJ1-6, with 9 bases aligning to TRBD1. Unmatched junction bases numbered 7, after V lost 2 bases and J lost 5 bases. Germline V CDR1 and CDR2: ENHRY, SYGVKD. This CDR3 has 17 amino acids. CDR3 nucleotides: TGTGCCATCAGTGAGGCTCCCGGGACAGGGAATAATTCACCCCTCCACTTT. Residues: CAISEAPGTGNNSPLHF.

The chain is built from TRBV15 and TRBJ2-7, with 7 bases matching TRBD2. The germline gives CDR1 LNHNV, CDR2 YYDKDF (reference sequence). The CDR3 totals 15 residues. Trimming removed 8 bases from V and 5 bases from J; junction bases left unmatched: 15. CDR3 amino acids: CATGQMASGGHEQYF. The CDR3 coding sequence is TGTGCCACCGGCCAAATGGCTAGCGGCGGCCACGAGCAGTACTTC.

The CDR3 loop reads CAWSVETPLHF. Written as DNA, the CDR3 is TGTGCCTGGAGTGTCGAGACACCCCTCCACTTT. This chain connects TRBV30 to TRBJ1-6; D call uncertain. The CDR3 is 11 residues long. Germline-derived CDR1 and CDR2 are GTSNPN and SVGIG (reference sequence). Trimming stripped 0 bases from V and 11 bases from J, with 5 bases between.

This chain links TRBV10-3 with TRBJ1-5; the D gene is possibly TRBD1 (5 bases). Germline CDR1 reads ENHRY; CDR2 reads SYGVKD. This CDR3 is 15 amino acids long. The germline V and J ends were trimmed by 8 bases and 0 bases, with 14 bases remaining between them. The CDR3 spells CAIGPGPVSNQPQHF. CDR3 DNA sequence: TGTGCCATCGGGCCAGGGCCGGTTAGCAATCAGCCCCAGCATTTT.